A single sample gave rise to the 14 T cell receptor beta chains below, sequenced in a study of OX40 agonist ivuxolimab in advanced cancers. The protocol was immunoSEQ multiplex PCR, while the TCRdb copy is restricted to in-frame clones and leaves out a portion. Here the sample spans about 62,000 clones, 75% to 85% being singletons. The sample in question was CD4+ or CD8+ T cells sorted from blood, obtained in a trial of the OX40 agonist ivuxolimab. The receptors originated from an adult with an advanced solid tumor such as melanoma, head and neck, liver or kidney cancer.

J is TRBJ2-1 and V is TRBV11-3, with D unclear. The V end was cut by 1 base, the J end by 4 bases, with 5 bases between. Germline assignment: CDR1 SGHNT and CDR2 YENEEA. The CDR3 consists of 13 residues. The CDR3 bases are TGTGCCAGCAGCTTAGCTACATACAATGAGCAGTTCTTC. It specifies CASSLATYNEQFF.

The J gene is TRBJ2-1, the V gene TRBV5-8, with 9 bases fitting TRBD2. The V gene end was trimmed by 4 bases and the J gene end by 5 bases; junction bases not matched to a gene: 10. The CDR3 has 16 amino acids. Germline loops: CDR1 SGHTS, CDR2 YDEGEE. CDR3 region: CASSGRWASGDNEQFF. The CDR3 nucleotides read TGTGCCAGCAGCGGTCGATGGGCTAGCGGGGACAATGAGCAGTTCTTC.

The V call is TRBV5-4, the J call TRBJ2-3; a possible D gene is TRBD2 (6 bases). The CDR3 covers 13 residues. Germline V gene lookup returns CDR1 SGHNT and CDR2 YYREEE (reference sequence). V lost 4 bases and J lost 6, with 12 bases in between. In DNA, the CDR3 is TGTGCCAGCAGCCCGTGGGACTCCGATACGCAGTATTTT. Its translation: CASSPWDSDTQYF.

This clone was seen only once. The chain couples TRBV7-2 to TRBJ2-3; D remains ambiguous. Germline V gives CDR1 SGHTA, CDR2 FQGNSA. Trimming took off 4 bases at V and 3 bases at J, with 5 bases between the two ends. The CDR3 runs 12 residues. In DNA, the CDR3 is TGTGCCAGCAGCTCCCGGACAGATACGCAGTATTTT. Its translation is CASSSRTDTQYF.

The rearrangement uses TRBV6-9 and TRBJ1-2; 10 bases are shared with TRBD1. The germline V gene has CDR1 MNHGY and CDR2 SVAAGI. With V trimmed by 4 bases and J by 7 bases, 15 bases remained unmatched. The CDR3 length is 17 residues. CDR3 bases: TGTGCCAGCAGTTCCCAGGGGGCCGGGACAGGGGTAGGTGGCTACACCTTC. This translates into CASSSQGAGTGVGGYTF.

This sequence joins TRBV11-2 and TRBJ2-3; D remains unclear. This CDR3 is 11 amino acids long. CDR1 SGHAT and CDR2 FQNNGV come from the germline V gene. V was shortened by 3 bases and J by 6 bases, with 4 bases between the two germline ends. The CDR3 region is CASSLGDTQYF. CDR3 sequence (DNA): TGTGCCAGCAGCTTGGGCGATACGCAGTATTTT.

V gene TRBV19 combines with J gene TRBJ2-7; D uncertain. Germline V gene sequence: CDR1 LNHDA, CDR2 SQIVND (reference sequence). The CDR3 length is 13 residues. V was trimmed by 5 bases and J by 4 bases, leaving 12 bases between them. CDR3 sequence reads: CASSAGYSYEQYF. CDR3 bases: TGTGCCAGTAGTGCAGGATACTCTTACGAGCAGTACTTC.

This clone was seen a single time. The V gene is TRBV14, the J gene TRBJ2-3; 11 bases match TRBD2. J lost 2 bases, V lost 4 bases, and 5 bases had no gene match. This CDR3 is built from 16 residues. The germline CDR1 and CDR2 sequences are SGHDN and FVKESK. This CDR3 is CASSLPLAGVTDTQYF. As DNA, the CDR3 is TGTGCCAGCAGCCTCCCACTAGCGGGAGTCACAGATACGCAGTATTTT.

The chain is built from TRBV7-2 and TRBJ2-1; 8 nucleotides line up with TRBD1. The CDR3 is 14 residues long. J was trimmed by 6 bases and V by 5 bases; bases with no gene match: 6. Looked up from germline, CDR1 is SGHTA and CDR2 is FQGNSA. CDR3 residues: CASSPGTGRNEQFF. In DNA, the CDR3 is TGTGCCAGCAGCCCCGGGACAGGACGCAATGAGCAGTTCTTC.

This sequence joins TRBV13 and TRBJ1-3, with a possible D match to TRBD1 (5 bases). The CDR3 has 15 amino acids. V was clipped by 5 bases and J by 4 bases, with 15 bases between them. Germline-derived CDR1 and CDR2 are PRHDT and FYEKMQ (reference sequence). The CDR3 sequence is CASSQRGDGGNTIYF. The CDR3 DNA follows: TGTGCCAGCAGCCAAAGAGGGGACGGCGGAAACACCATATATTTT.

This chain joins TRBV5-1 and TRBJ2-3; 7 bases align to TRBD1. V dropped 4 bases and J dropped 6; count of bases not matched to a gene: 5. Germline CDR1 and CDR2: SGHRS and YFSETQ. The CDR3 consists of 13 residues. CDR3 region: CASSASRGDTQYF. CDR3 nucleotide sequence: TGCGCCAGCAGCGCCTCCAGGGGGGATACGCAGTATTTT.

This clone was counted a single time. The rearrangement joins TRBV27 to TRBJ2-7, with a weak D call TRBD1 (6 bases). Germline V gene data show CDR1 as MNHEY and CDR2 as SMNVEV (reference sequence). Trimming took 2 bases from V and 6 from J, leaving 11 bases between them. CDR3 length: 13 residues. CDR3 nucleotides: TGTGCCAGCAGTTTAGGTCCAGGGGTCGAGCAGTACTTC. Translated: CASSLGPGVEQYF.

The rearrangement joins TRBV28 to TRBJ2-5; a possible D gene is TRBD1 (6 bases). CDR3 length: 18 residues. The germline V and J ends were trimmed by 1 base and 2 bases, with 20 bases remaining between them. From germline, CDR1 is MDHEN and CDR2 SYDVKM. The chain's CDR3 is CASSLSLTQGSIQETQYF. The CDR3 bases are TGTGCCAGCAGTTTATCCCTCACACAGGGTTCTATTCAAGAGACCCAGTACTTC.

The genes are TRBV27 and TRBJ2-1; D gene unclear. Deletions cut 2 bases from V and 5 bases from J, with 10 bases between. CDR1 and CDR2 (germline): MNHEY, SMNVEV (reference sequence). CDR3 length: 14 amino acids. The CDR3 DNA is TGTGCCAGCAGTTTAGGACGGGTCAACAATGAGCAGTTCTTC. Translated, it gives CASSLGRVNNEQFF.